This record concerns one TCR beta chain sequence. V shed 0 bases and J shed 7 bases, with 6 bases lying between them. Germline V CDR1 and CDR2: LGHDT, YNNKEL (reference sequence). This CDR3 spans 12 amino acids. The data stem from a study of blood T cell repertoires in COVID-19. Study context: Collection of acute and convalescent COVID-19 samples took place in the United States, Italy and Spain.

In the source study's methods: Estimation of nucleated cell counts relied on the amplification of reference gene primers. TCRdb's copy holds only in-frame clones and misses some; the assay was immunoSEQ multiplex PCR. V and J calls and clone size are copied from that table; D and trimming were computed from the DNA. The sample gives some 150,000 clones, about 90% of which show up once; about 2.5% is in the top ten. This clonotype originated in a man aged 50 or older with active COVID-19. This rearrangement joins TRBV3-1 (or the pseudogene TRBV3-2) to TRBJ1-2; D gene ambiguous. The sequenced sample was peripheral blood. The CDR3, as DNA: TGTGCCAGCAGCCAAGAGCGGCGTGGCTACACCTTC. It yields the protein CASSQERRGYTF.